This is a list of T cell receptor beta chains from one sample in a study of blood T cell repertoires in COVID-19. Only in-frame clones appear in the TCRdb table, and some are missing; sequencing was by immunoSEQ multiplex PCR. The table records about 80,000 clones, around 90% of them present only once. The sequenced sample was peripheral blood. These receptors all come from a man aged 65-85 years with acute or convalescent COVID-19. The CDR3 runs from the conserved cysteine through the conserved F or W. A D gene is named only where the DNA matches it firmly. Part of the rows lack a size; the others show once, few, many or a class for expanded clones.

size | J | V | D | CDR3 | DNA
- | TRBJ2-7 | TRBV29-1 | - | CSVGGTESSYEQYF | TGCAGCGTTGGGGGCACAGAAAGCTCCTACGAGCAGTACTTC
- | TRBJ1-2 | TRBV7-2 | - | CASSLVSGGTGSGGYTF | TGTGCCAGCAGCTTAGTCTCAGGAGGGACGGGGAGTGGTGGCTACACCTTC
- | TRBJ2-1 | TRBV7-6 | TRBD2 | CASSLAGLGAGGLYNEQFF | TGTGCCAGCAGCTTAGCGGGGCTTGGCGCGGGGGGCCTCTACAATGAGCAGTTCTTC
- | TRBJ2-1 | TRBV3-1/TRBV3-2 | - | CASSIDSGSYNEQFF | TGTGCCAGCAGCATAGACAGTGGCTCCTACAATGAGCAGTTCTTC
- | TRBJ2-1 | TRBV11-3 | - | CASSLVTSGPSYNEQFF | TGTGCCAGCAGCCTAGTAACCAGCGGTCCGTCCTACAATGAGCAGTTCTTC
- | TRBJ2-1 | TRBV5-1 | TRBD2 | CASSLGTSGRSYNEQFF | TGCGCCAGCAGCTTGGGGACTAGCGGGAGGTCCTACAATGAGCAGTTCTTC
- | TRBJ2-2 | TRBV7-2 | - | CASSSEGYTGELFF | TGTGCCAGCAGCTCGGAGGGGTACACCGGGGAGCTGTTTTTT
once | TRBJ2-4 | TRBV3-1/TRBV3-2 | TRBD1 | CASSPKDRGKGKNIQYF | TGTGCCAGCAGCCCGAAGGACAGGGGAAAGGGCAAAAACATTCAGTACTTC
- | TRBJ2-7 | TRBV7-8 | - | CASSPRPGLVTYEQYF | TGTGCCAGCAGCCCAAGACCGGGTCTCGTTACCTACGAGCAGTACTTC
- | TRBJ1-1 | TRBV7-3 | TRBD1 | CASSLTGGASSEAFF | TGTGCCAGCAGCTTAACAGGGGGCGCAAGTTCTGAAGCTTTCTTT
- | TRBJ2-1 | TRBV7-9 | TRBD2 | CASSLESSGSNEQFF | TGTGCCAGCAGCTTAGAGTCTAGCGGGAGTAATGAGCAGTTCTTC
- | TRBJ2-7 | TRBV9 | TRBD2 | CASSVGFLGAGGIHEQYF | TGTGCCAGCAGCGTAGGATTTCTGGGGGCGGGAGGTATCCACGAGCAGTACTTC
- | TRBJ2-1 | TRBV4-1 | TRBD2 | CASSQDSLAGHYNEQFF | TGCGCCAGCAGCCAAGATAGCCTAGCGGGACACTACAATGAGCAGTTCTTC
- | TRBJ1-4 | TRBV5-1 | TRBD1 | CASSPGQTSNEKLFF | TGCGCCAGCAGCCCGGGACAGACTTCTAATGAAAAACTGTTTTTT
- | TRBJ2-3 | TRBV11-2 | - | CASSLGVDSSTDTQYF | TGTGCCAGCAGCTTAGGAGTAGATTCTAGCACAGATACGCAGTATTTT
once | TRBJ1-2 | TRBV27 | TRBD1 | CASSFSYWTGRGYTF | TGTGCCAGCAGTTTCAGCTATTGGACAGGGAGAGGCTACACCTTC
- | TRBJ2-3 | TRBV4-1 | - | CASSQDHVADTQYF | TGCGCCAGCAGCCAAGATCACGTAGCGGATACGCAGTATTTT
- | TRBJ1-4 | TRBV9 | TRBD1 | CASSVGQDNEKLFF | TGTGCCAGCAGCGTCGGACAGGATAATGAAAAACTGTTTTTT
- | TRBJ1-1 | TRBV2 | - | CASRSPRRATEAFF | TGTGCCAGCAGGTCCCCCCGCAGGGCCACTGAAGCTTTCTTT
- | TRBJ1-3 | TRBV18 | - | CASSPGQHISGNTIYF | TGTGCCAGCTCACCTGGACAGCATATCTCTGGAAACACCATATATTTT
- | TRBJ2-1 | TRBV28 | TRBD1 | CASLPTGTGVDEQFF | TGTGCCAGCCTCCCCACCGGGACAGGAGTCGATGAGCAGTTCTTC
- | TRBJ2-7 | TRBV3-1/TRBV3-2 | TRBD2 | CASIRRTSGRGYEQYF | TGTGCCAGCATTCGGCGGACTAGCGGGAGGGGTTACGAGCAGTACTTC
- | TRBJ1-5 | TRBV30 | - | CAWSEGTGQPQHF | TGTGCCTGGAGTGAGGGAACAGGTCAGCCCCAGCATTTT
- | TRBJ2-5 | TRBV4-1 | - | CASSRAETLYQETQYF | TGCGCCAGCAGCCGGGCCGAGACCCTGTACCAAGAGACCCAGTACTTC
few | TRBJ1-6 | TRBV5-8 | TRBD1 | CASSLSGQHNSPLHF | TGTGCCAGCAGCTTGTCGGGACAGCATAATTCACCCCTCCACTTT
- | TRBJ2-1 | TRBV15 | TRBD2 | CATSRDFGTSGRGMYNEQFF | TGTGCCACCAGCAGAGATTTCGGGACTAGCGGGCGGGGGATGTACAATGAGCAGTTCTTC
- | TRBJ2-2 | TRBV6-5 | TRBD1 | CASRQGQGRRELFF | TGTGCCAGCAGGCAGGGACAGGGGAGGCGGGAGCTGTTTTTT
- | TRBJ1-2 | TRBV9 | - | CASSALPGTSIHGYTF | TGTGCCAGCAGCGCCCTTCCTGGGACATCGATTCATGGCTACACCTTC